This T cell receptor beta chain came from a study of shared clonotypes between healthy human individuals. Background on the study: Donors had three CD4 naive, three CD4 memory, two CD8 naive and one CD8 memory plate apiece.

Replicate sorted-subset PCRs were loaded with 150 to 250 ng DNA, 31,000 or so T cell genomes. Authors' analysis steps: There were no quality scores in the junction-only immunoSEQ sequences, so filtering differed. Libraries were prepared by immunoSEQ multiplex PCR; TCRdb keeps only in-frame clonotypes and omits some of them. That table furnishes V, J and clone size, whereas the DNA furnished D and trimming. The table has around 1.4 million clones, approximately 98.5% seen once. The study separated CD4+ cells into CD45RA+ naive and CD45RA-negative memory subsets. V lost 2 bases to trimming and J lost 0 bases, with 15 bases between them. Germline loops: CDR1 SGDLS, CDR2 YYNGEE. CDR3 length equals 18 residues.

The clonotype originates from a man aged 30 to 45 in good health. The specimen sequenced was naive CD4+ T cells sorted from blood. The subset denotes: CD45RA+ positively selected. The chain links TRBV9 to TRBJ2-6, with unresolved D. CDR3 DNA: TGTGCCAGCAGCGTCAGTGGTCAAAGGGCCTCTGGGGCCAACGTCCTGACTTTC. This encodes CASSVSGQRASGANVLTF.